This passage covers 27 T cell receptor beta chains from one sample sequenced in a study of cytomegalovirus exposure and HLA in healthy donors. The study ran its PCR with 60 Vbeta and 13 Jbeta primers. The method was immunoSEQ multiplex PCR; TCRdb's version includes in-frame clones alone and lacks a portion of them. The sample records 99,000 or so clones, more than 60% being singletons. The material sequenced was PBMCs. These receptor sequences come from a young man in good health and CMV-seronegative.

The CDR3 region has the DNA TGTGCCTGGGTACTTTCCCGGGGGGCTTTCTTT. Translation gives CAWVLSRGAFF. V and J are TRBV30 and TRBJ1-1, with D possibly TRBD1 on 5 matching bases. Germline V lookup: CDR1 GTSNPN, CDR2 SVGIG (reference sequence). The CDR3 runs 11 residues. With 5 bases removed from V and 11 bases from J, the gap between germline ends came to 15 bases.

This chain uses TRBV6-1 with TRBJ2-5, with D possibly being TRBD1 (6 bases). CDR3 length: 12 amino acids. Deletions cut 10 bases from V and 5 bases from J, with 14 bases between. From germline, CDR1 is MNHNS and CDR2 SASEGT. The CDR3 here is CATTGSGETQYF. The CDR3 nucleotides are TGTGCCACAACAGGGTCCGGCGAGACCCAGTACTTC.

The CDR3 loop is CAISPQTRMNTEAFF. The CDR3 coding sequence is TGTGCCATCAGTCCCCAGACCAGGATGAACACTGAAGCTTTCTTT. This chain connects TRBV10-3 to TRBJ1-1, with D unresolved. CDR3 size: 15 residues. Germline CDR1 ENHRY, CDR2 SYGVKD. V was cut by 5 bases and J by 0 bases, with 13 bases left in between.

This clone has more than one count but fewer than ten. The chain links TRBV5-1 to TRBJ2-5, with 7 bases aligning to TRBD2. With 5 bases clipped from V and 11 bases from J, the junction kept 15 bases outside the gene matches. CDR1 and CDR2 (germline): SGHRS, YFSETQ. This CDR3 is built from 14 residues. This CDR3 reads CASRLDSGYQEQYF. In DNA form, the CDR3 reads TGCGCCAGCAGACTAGATAGCGGGTACCAGGAGCAGTACTTC.

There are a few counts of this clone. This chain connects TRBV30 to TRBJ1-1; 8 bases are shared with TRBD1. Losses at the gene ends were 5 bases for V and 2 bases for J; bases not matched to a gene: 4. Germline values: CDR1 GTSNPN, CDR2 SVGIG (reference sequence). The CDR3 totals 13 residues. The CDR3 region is CAWAGTGNTEAFF. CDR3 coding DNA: TGTGCCTGGGCAGGGACAGGTAACACTGAAGCTTTCTTT. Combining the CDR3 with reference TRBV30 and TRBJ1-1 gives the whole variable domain SQTIHQWPATLVQPVGSPLSLECTVEGTSNPNLYWYRQAAGRGLQLLFYSVGIGQISSEVPQNLSASRPQDRQFILSSKKLLLSDSGFYLCAWAGTGNTEAFFGQGTRLTVV.

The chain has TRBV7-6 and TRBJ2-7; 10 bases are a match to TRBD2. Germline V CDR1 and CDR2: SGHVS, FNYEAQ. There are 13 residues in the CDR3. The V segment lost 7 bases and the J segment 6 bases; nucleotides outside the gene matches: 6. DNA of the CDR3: TGTGCCAGCACCCCGGGACTAGCGTCCGAGCAGTACTTC. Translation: CASTPGLASEQYF.

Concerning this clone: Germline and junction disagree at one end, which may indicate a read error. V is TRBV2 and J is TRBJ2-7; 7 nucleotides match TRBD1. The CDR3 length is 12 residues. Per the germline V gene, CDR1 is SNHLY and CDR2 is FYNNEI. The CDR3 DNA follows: TGTGCCAGCAGGCCGGGACAGCCACCACTTCGCTTC. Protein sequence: CASRPGQPPLRF.

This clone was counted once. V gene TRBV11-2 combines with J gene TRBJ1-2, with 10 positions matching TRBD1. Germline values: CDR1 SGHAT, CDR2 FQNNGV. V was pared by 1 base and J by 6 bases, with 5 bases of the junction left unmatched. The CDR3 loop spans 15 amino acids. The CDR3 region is CASSLVGGTGDGYTF. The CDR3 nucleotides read TGTGCCAGCAGCTTAGTGGGGGGGACAGGGGATGGCTACACCTTC.

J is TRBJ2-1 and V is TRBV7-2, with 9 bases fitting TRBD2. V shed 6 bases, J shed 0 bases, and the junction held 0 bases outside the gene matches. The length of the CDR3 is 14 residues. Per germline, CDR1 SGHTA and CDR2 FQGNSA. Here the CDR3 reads CASRAGGSYNEQFF. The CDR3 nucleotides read TGTGCCAGCAGAGCGGGAGGCTCCTACAATGAGCAGTTCTTC.

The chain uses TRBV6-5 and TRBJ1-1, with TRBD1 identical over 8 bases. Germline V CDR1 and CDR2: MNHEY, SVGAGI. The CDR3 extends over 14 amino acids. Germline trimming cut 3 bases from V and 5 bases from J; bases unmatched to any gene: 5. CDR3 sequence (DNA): TGTGCCAGCAGTTATGAGCACAGGGGGACTGAAGCTTTCTTT. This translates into CASSYEHRGTEAFF.

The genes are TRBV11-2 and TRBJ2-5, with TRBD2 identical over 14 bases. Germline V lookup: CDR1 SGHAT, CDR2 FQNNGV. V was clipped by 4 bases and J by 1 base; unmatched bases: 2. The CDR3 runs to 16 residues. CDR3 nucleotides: TGTGCCAGCAGCTCGGGGACTAGCGGGGGCCAAGAGACCCAGTACTTC. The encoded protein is CASSSGTSGGQETQYF.

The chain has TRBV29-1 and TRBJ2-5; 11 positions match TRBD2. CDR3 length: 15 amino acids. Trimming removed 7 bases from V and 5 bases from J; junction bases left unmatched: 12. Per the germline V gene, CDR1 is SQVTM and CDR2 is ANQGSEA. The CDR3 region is CSAGGPSGRPETQYF. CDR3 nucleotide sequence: TGCAGCGCCGGGGGGCCTAGCGGGAGGCCGGAGACCCAGTACTTC.

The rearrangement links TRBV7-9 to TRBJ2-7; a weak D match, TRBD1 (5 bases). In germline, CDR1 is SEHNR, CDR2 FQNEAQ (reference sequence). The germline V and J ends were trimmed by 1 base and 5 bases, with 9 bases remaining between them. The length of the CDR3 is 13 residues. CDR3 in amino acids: CASSLGGDDEQYF. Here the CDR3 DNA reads TGTGCCAGCAGCTTAGGGGGCGACGACGAGCAGTACTTC.

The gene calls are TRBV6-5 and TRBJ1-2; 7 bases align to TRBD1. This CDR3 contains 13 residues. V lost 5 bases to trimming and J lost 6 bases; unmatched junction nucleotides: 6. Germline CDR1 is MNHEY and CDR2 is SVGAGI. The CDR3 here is CASSRQGLDGYTF. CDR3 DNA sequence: TGTGCCAGCAGTCGACAGGGTCTGGATGGCTACACCTTC.

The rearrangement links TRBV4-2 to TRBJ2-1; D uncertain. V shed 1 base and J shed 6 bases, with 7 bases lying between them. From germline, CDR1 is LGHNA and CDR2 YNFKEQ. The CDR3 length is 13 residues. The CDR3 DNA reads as TGTGCCAGCAGCCAAGGTCCCGGCAATGAGCAGTTCTTC. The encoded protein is CASSQGPGNEQFF.

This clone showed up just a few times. In nucleotides, the CDR3 is TGTGCCAGCTCACCAGGGGAGAGCTCTGGAAACACCATATATTTT. Translated: CASSPGESSGNTIYF. The chain recombines TRBV18 with TRBJ1-3, with D unclear. The length of the CDR3 is 15 residues. Germline CDR1 and CDR2: KGHSH and LQKENI. V was pared by 2 bases and J by 0 bases, with 8 bases between.

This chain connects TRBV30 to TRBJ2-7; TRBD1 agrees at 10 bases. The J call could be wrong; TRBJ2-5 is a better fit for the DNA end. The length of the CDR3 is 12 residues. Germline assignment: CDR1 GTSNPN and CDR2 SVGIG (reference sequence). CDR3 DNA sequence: TGTGCCTGGAGGGGACAGGGGGAGACCCAGTACTTC. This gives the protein CAWRGQGETQYF.

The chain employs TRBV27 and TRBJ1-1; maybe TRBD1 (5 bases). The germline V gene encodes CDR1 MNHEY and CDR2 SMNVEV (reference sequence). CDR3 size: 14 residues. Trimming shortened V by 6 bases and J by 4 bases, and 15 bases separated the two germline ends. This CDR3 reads CASSRLGRVTEAFF. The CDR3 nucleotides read TGTGCCAGCAGCCGCCTGGGGCGAGTCACTGAAGCTTTCTTT.

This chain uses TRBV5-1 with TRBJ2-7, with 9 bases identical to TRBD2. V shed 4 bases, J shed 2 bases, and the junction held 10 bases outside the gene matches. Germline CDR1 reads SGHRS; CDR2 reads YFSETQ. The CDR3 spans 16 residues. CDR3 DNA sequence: TGCGCCAGCAGCCTAGAAGGCGGGGGGGGACCCTACGAGCAGTACTTC. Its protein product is CASSLEGGGGPYEQYF.

CDR3 region: CASSLGPSYEQYF. DNA for the CDR3: TGTGCCAGCAGCTTAGGGCCCAGCTACGAGCAGTACTTC. The V and J genes are TRBV7-6 and TRBJ2-7; D gene unclear. Trimming took off 1 base at V and 3 bases at J, with 7 bases between the two ends. Germline CDR1 SGHVS, CDR2 FNYEAQ. This CDR3 is built from 13 residues.

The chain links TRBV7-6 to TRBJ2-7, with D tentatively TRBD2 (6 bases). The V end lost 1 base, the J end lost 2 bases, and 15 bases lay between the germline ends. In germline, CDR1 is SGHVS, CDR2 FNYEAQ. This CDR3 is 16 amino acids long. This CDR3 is CASSLEGAGGTYEQYF. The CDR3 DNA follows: TGTGCCAGCAGCTTAGAAGGGGCCGGCGGGACCTACGAGCAGTACTTC.

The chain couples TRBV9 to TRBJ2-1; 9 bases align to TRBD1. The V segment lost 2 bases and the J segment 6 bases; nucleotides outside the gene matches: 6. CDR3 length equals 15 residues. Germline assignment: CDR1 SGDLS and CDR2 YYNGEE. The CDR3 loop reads CASSVRDRVVNEQFF. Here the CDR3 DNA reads TGTGCCAGCAGCGTCCGGGACAGGGTAGTCAATGAGCAGTTCTTC. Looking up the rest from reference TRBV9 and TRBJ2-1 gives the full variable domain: DSGVTQTPKHLITATGQRVTLRCSPRSGDLSVYWYQQSLDQGLQFLIQYYNGEERAKGNILERFSAQQFPDLHSELNLSSLELGDSALYFCASSVRDRVVNEQFFGPGTRLTVL.

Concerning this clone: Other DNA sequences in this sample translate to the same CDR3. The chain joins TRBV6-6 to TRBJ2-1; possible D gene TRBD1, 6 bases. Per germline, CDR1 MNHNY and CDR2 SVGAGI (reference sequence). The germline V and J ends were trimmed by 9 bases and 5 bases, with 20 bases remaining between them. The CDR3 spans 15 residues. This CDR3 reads CASSPTGLLDNEQFF. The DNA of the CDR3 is TGTGCCAGTAGCCCGACAGGTCTTCTCGACAATGAGCAGTTCTTC.

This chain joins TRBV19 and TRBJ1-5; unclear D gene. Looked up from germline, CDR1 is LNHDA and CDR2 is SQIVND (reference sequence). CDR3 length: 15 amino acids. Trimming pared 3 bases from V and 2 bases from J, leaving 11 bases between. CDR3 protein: CASSIIPGGNQPQHF. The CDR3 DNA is TGTGCCAGTAGTATTATCCCCGGGGGCAATCAGCCCCAGCATTTT. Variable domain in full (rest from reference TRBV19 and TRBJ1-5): DGGITQSPKYLFRKEGQNVTLSCEQNLNHDAMYWYRQDPGQGLRLIYYSQIVNDFQKGDIAEGYSVSREKKESFPLTVTSAQKNPTAFYLCASSIIPGGNQPQHFGDGTRLSIL.

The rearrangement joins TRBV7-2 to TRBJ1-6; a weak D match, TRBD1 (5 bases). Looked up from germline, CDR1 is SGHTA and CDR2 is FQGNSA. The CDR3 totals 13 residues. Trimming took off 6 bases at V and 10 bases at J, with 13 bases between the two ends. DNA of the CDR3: TGTGCCAGCAGGAGGGACTCGAAATCACCCCTCCACTTT. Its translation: CASRRDSKSPLHF.

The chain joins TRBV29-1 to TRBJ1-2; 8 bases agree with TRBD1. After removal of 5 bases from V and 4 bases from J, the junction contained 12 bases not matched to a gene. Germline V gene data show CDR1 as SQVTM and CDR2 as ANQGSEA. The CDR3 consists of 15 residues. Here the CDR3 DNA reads TGCAGCGTTCTAGTGGTCAGGGGGCCGGGCTATGGCTACACCTTC. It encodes CSVLVVRGPGYGYTF.

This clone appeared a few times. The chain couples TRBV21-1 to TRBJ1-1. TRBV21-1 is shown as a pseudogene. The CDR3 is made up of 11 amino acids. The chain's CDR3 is CASSKDGEAFF. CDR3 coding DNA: TGTGCCAGCAGCAAAGACGGTGAAGCTTTCTTT.